These 32 T cell receptor beta chains share one sample of origin, sequenced in a study of cytomegalovirus exposure and HLA in healthy donors. PCR involved 60 Vbeta and 13 Jbeta primers. Using immunoSEQ multiplex PCR, the repertoire was profiled, and TCRdb retains in-frame clones only, with some absent. The sample has under 200,000 clones, approximately 80% seen once. The sequencing sample was made of PBMCs. The receptors here all came from a woman aged 25 to 45 in good health and CMV-seropositive.

The CDR3 is CASNVGHRGNTIYF. DNA of the CDR3: TGTGCCAGCAACGTAGGACATCGTGGAAACACCATATATTTT. The chain recombines TRBV6-1 with TRBJ1-3; a weak D match, TRBD1 (5 bases). The ends were cut back, 7 bases at V and 3 bases at J, with 13 bases in the middle. Germline V gene sequence: CDR1 MNHNS, CDR2 SASEGT. The CDR3 length is 14 residues.

This sequence joins TRBV7-3 and TRBJ2-1; tentative D call: TRBD1 (5 bases). The ends were cut back, 5 bases at V and 6 bases at J, with 11 bases in the middle. This CDR3 region has 13 residues. Germline V gene sequence: CDR1 SGHTA, CDR2 FQGTGA. The CDR3 protein is CASSTTVVNEQFF. CDR3 in DNA: TGTGCCAGCAGCACGACAGTTGTCAATGAGCAGTTCTTC.

This chain connects TRBV6-6 to TRBJ2-1, with 11 bases fitting TRBD2. Unmatched junction bases numbered 8, after V lost 7 bases and J lost 6 bases. The CDR3 spans 15 residues. Germline loops: CDR1 MNHNY, CDR2 SVGAGI (reference sequence). DNA of the CDR3: TGTGCCAGCACCAAACTAGCGGGAGCGTCCAATGAGCAGTTCTTC. Translating it yields CASTKLAGASNEQFF.

This clone was found once. The V gene is TRBV7-2, the J gene TRBJ2-5; 7 bases are shared with TRBD2. Matching the DNA end better, TRBJ2-7 makes the J call doubtful. In germline, CDR1 is SGHTA, CDR2 FQGNSA. This CDR3 has 16 amino acids. The DNA for the CDR3 is TGTGCCAGCGCCGGCGGGTTGGCGGGAGAGGGGTACGAGCAGTACTTC. This codes for CASAGGLAGEGYEQYF.

The genes are TRBV4-2 and TRBJ2-5; TRBD2 aligns across 12 bases. The J segment lost 4 bases and the V segment lost 0 bases, leaving 3 bases of the junction unmatched. Germline V gives CDR1 LGHNA, CDR2 YNFKEQ. The CDR3 runs to 16 residues. The CDR3 loop reads CASSQDLAGGRETQYF. The CDR3 DNA reads TGTGCCAGCAGCCAAGATCTAGCGGGGGGGCGAGAGACCCAGTACTTC.

The chain has TRBV30 and TRBJ1-3; D uncertain. Trimming cost V 4 bases and J 5 bases, with 6 bases left between them. Germline loops: CDR1 GTSNPN, CDR2 SVGIG (reference sequence). The CDR3 has 11 amino acids. This chain's CDR3 is CAWTGRNTIYF. In nucleotides, the CDR3 is TGTGCCTGGACAGGCCGAAACACCATATATTTT.

The genes are TRBV19 and TRBJ1-5; 10 bases are shared with TRBD1. J was trimmed by 1 base and V by 2 bases; bases with no gene match: 5. Germline CDR1 is LNHDA and CDR2 is SQIVND (reference sequence). This CDR3 region has 17 residues. The CDR3 protein is CASSILWTGGSNQPQHF. The DNA for the CDR3 is TGTGCCAGTAGTATACTTTGGACAGGGGGAAGCAATCAGCCCCAGCATTTT.

This sequence joins TRBV19 and TRBJ2-3, with 8 bases fitting TRBD1. The J segment lost 4 bases and the V segment lost 4 bases, leaving 7 bases of the junction unmatched. The CDR3 covers 15 residues. Germline values: CDR1 LNHDA, CDR2 SQIVND (reference sequence). The CDR3 is CASSKTGTGADTQYF. CDR3 sequence (DNA): TGTGCCAGTAGTAAAACCGGGACAGGCGCAGATACGCAGTATTTT.

The J gene is TRBJ1-1, the V gene TRBV6-5, with D uncertain. CDR1 and CDR2 (germline): MNHEY, SVGAGI. The CDR3 consists of 11 residues. Trimming removed 1 base at V and 8 bases at J, with 5 bases between. As DNA, the CDR3 is TGTGCCAGCAGTTACTTGACAGAAGCTTTCTTT. This translates into CASSYLTEAFF.

The chain links TRBV9 to TRBJ2-1; 14 nucleotides agree with TRBD2. The CDR3 consists of 16 residues. V dropped 3 bases and J dropped 2; count of bases not matched to a gene: 1. In germline, CDR1 is SGDLS, CDR2 YYNGEE. The CDR3 DNA sequence: TGTGCCAGCAGCGGGACTAGCGGGGGGCCCTACAATGAGCAGTTCTTC. Translation gives CASSGTSGGPYNEQFF.

The V call is TRBV5-4, the J call TRBJ2-3, with TRBD2 matching 8 bases. J was trimmed by 6 bases and V by 0 bases; bases with no gene match: 9. CDR3 length: 16 amino acids. The germline CDR1 and CDR2 sequences are SGHNT and YYREEE (reference sequence). The CDR3 DNA reads as TGTGCCAGCAGCTTGGATAGCGGGACTTTGGTGGATACGCAGTATTTT. It encodes CASSLDSGTLVDTQYF. The full variable domain, in which reference TRBV5-4 and TRBJ2-3 provide the parts outside the CDR3, is ETGVTQSPTHLIKTRGQQVTLRCSSQSGHNTVSWYQQALGQGPQFIFQYYREEENGRGNFPPRFSGLQFPNYSSELNVNALELDDSALYLCASSLDSGTLVDTQYFGPGTRLTVL.

The V gene is TRBV2, the J gene TRBJ1-4; the D is unclear. The CDR3 is made up of 14 amino acids. Germline CDR1 reads SNHLY; CDR2 reads FYNNEI. V was clipped by 8 bases and J by 5 bases, with 15 bases between them. CDR3 residues: CASQSYSRNEKLFF. The DNA for the CDR3 is TGTGCCAGCCAGTCTTACAGCCGAAATGAAAAACTGTTTTTT.

This chain joins TRBV6-5 and TRBJ1-6; a possible D gene is TRBD1 (5 bases). This CDR3 spans 13 amino acids. Germline V gene sequence: CDR1 MNHEY, CDR2 SVGAGI. Trimming left V 5 bases short and J 6 bases short, with 8 bases between. The chain's CDR3 is CASSGALNSPLHF. In nucleotides, the CDR3 is TGTGCCAGCAGTGGGGCCCTTAATTCACCCCTCCACTTT.

This clone was counted only a few times. V gene TRBV11-2 combines with J gene TRBJ1-1; 8 bases are a match to TRBD1. The V gene end was trimmed by 7 bases and the J gene end by 1 base; junction bases not matched to a gene: 8. Germline CDR1 is SGHAT and CDR2 is FQNNGV. The CDR3 extends over 15 amino acids. Written as DNA, the CDR3 is TGTGCCAGCACCTGGACAGGGTTTGCGAACACTGAAGCTTTCTTT. Translated: CASTWTGFANTEAFF.

This rearrangement joins TRBV28 to TRBJ2-7, with a tentative D call TRBD1 (7 bases). The CDR3 loop spans 15 amino acids. Per the germline V gene, CDR1 is MDHEN and CDR2 is SYDVKM. With 9 bases removed from V and 7 bases from J, the gap between germline ends came to 25 bases. The CDR3, as DNA: TGTGCCAGTACTTCCCAGGGGGGCCGAGGTAGGGAGCAGTACTTC. The encoded protein is CASTSQGGRGREQYF.

This chain joins TRBV6-6 and TRBJ2-1; D uncertain. Germline CDR1 is MNHNY and CDR2 is SVGAGI (reference sequence). V dropped 5 bases and J dropped 7 bases, with 9 bases sitting between them. The CDR3 has 12 amino acids. The CDR3 here is CASSPLLNEQFF. For the CDR3, the DNA is TGTGCCAGCAGTCCCCTCCTTAATGAGCAGTTCTTC.

Only a few counts were recorded for this clone. This rearrangement joins TRBV6-4 to TRBJ2-3; D unclear. In germline, CDR1 is MRHNA, CDR2 SNTAGT. The V and J ends lost 4 bases and 3 bases respectively, with 14 bases between them. The CDR3 extends over 15 amino acids. Here the CDR3 reads CASSGLSFRTDTQYF. The CDR3 DNA reads TGTGCCAGCAGTGGACTGTCGTTTCGGACAGATACGCAGTATTTT.

V is TRBV5-1 and J is TRBJ1-1; TRBD1 might be the D (6 bases). This CDR3 has 15 amino acids. Germline CDR1 SGHRS, CDR2 YFSETQ. Trimming stripped 1 base from V and 4 bases from J, with 14 bases between. The CDR3 loop reads CASSLSQTGFTEAFF. As DNA, the CDR3 is TGCGCCAGCAGCTTGTCCCAAACAGGGTTCACTGAAGCTTTCTTT.

A few counts support this clone. This chain joins TRBV18 and TRBJ1-3; no definite D call. Germline V lookup: CDR1 KGHSH, CDR2 LQKENI. V was shortened by 2 bases and J by 4 bases, with 6 bases between the two germline ends. The CDR3 covers 13 residues. This CDR3 reads CASSPAQGNTIYF. DNA of the CDR3: TGTGCCAGCTCACCAGCCCAGGGAAACACCATATATTTT.

The chain is built from TRBV27 and TRBJ2-2; no firm D call. The CDR3 is made up of 12 amino acids. V was trimmed by 4 bases and J by 8 bases, leaving 8 bases between them. Germline CDR1 is MNHEY and CDR2 is SMNVEV (reference sequence). The CDR3 region has the DNA TGTGCCAGCAGTTCCCCACGGGGGGAGCTGTTTTTT. It specifies CASSSPRGELFF.

V gene TRBV5-5 combines with J gene TRBJ2-3; TRBD1 is a possible D gene (5 bases). The CDR3 has 17 amino acids. Trimming took 1 base from V and 2 from J, leaving 17 bases between them. Germline V gives CDR1 SGHKS, CDR2 YYEKEE (reference sequence). Here the CDR3 reads CASSLMLGQGSTDTQYF. CDR3 DNA sequence: TGTGCCAGCAGCTTGATGCTTGGCCAGGGTTCCACAGATACGCAGTATTTT.

The chain employs TRBV4-3 and TRBJ2-5, with TRBD2 matching over 7 bases. This CDR3 is built from 19 residues. Per the germline V gene, CDR1 is LGHNA and CDR2 is YSLEER. V shed 0 bases and J 2 bases; nucleotides not matched to a gene: 15. The CDR3: CASSQEGQWQRGGQETQYF. DNA for the CDR3: TGCGCCAGCAGCCAAGAAGGTCAATGGCAGCGGGGAGGGCAAGAGACCCAGTACTTC.

This clone was found a few times. The chain carries TRBV28 and TRBJ2-3, with D maybe TRBD2 (6 bases). This CDR3 contains 21 residues. Trimming stripped 1 base from V and 2 bases from J, with 28 bases between. Germline CDR1 reads MDHEN; CDR2 reads SYDVKM. Here the CDR3 reads CASSLSVIIPGRRANTDTQYF. The DNA of the CDR3 is TGTGCCAGCAGTTTATCAGTCATCATCCCTGGGAGGAGGGCAAACACAGATACGCAGTATTTT.

The rearrangement uses TRBV28 and TRBJ1-6; TRBD1 matches 9 bases. The J segment lost 11 bases and the V segment lost 5 bases, leaving 16 bases of the junction unmatched. CDR1 MDHEN and CDR2 SYDVKM come from the germline V gene. The CDR3 is made up of 17 amino acids. The CDR3 DNA is TGTGCCAGCAGTAACCCGGCCACAGGGACAGGGCGGACACCCCTCCACTTT. Translated, it gives CASSNPATGTGRTPLHF.

A few counts support this clone. The chain uses TRBV28 and TRBJ1-4, with D perhaps matching TRBD1 (5 bases). The V gene's germline CDR1 is MDHEN and CDR2 SYDVKM. Trimming pared 5 bases from V and 8 bases from J, leaving 15 bases between. CDR3 length: 14 residues. The DNA of the CDR3 is TGTGCCAGCAGTCCCCCCGGGGGTAAGGAAAAACTGTTTTTT. Encoded protein: CASSPPGGKEKLFF.

J is TRBJ2-1 and V is TRBV5-5; D is possibly TRBD1 (5 bases). This CDR3 contains 15 residues. Germline V lookup: CDR1 SGHKS, CDR2 YYEKEE (reference sequence). Trimming took 5 bases from V and 2 from J, leaving 14 bases between them. Written as DNA, the CDR3 is TGTGCCAGCAGTGACAGCCATTACCCCTACAATGAGCAGTTCTTC. This sequence encodes CASSDSHYPYNEQFF. Full variable domain (outside the CDR3, taken from reference TRBV5-5 and TRBJ2-1): DAGVTQSPTHLIKTRGQQVTLRCSPISGHKSVSWYQQVLGQGPQFIFQYYEKEERGRGNFPDRFSARQFPNYSSELNVNALLLGDSALYLCASSDSHYPYNEQFFGPGTRLTVL.

This chain joins TRBV28 and TRBJ2-1, with 9 bases aligning to TRBD1. The CDR3 consists of 15 residues. Trimming took 10 bases from V and 10 from J; bases not matched to a gene: 17. Germline assignment: CDR1 MDHEN and CDR2 SYDVKM. The CDR3 coding sequence is TGTGCCACGGAGCCCGGGACAGGGTTATCTGGGGAGCAGTTCTTC. Translating gives CATEPGTGLSGEQFF.

The genes are TRBV16 and TRBJ2-1, with 9 nucleotides matching TRBD2. The CDR3 has 18 residues. The J segment lost 0 bases and the V segment lost 0 bases, leaving 6 bases of the junction unmatched. Germline loops: CDR1 KGHSY, CDR2 FQNENV. The CDR3 sequence: CASSQSASGESSYNEQFF. CDR3 DNA sequence: TGTGCCAGCAGCCAATCGGCTAGCGGGGAAAGCTCCTACAATGAGCAGTTCTTC.

The V gene is TRBV7-9, the J gene TRBJ2-7, with 11 bases matching TRBD1. Germline values: CDR1 SEHNR, CDR2 FQNEAQ (reference sequence). This CDR3 region has 15 residues. Trimming removed 5 bases from V and 4 bases from J; junction bases left unmatched: 7. The CDR3 bases are TGTGCCAGCAGCCGTCGGACAGGGGGCGCGTACGAGCAGTACTTC. Translating it yields CASSRRTGGAYEQYF.

This clone was found a few times. The V call is TRBV11-3, the J call TRBJ2-5, with D tentatively TRBD1 (5 bases). Germline CDR1 reads SGHNT; CDR2 reads YENEEA. V gave up 5 bases and J gave up 1 base, with 14 bases separating them. The CDR3 totals 15 residues. CDR3 sequence (DNA): TGTGCCAGCAGCCCCCAGGGCCAGCTCCAAGAGACCCAGTACTTC. This translates into CASSPQGQLQETQYF.

The chain carries TRBV11-1 and TRBJ1-5; D ambiguous. Trimming cost V 1 base and J 1 base, with 8 bases left between them. In germline, CDR1 is SGHAT, CDR2 FQDESV (reference sequence). The CDR3 has 15 amino acids. The CDR3 reads CASSLGSGSNQPQHF. The CDR3 DNA follows: TGTGCCAGCAGCTTAGGATCAGGCAGCAATCAGCCCCAGCATTTT.

This clone was seen more than once but under ten times. This rearrangement joins TRBV19 to TRBJ2-1, with 8 positions matching TRBD1. Germline CDR1 reads LNHDA; CDR2 reads SQIVND (reference sequence). CDR3 length: 15 residues. The V and J ends lost 3 bases and 5 bases, in that order; junction bases with no gene match: 6. The CDR3 DNA is TGTGCCAGTAGTATTTGGACAGGGTTTAACAATGAGCAGTTCTTC. Protein product: CASSIWTGFNNEQFF.